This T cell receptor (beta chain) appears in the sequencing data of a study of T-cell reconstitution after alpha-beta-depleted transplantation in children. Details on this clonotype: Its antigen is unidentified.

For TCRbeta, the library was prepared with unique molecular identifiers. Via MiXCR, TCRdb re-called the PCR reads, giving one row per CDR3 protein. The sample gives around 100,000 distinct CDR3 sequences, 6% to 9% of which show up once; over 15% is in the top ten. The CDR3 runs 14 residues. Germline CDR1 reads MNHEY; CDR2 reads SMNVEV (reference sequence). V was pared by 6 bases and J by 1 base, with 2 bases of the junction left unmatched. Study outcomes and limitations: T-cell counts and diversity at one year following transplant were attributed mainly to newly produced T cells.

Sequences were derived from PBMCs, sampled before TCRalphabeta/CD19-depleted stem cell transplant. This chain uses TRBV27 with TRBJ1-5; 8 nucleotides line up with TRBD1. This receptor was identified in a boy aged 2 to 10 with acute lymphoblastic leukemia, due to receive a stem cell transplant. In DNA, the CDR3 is TGTGCCAGCAGAAGGACAGGGAGCAATCAGCCCCAGCATTTT. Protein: CASRRTGSNQPQHF.